This note documents a single TCR beta chain sequence. A read error may explain this, as a much larger clone is one base away. Together with a sample-barcoded 5' primer, a J-beta primer mix was included in a second PCR lasting about 6 to 12 cycles. TCRdb passed the 5' RACE reads through MiXCR, listing each CDR3 protein once. The sample lists 650,000 to 950,000 distinct CDR3 sequences, under 45% occurring once. The data originate from a study of blood T cells in healthy people across ages. The CDR3 extends over 13 amino acids. CDR1 is LGHNA and CDR2 is YSLEER in the germline V gene. Sequencing was performed on blood. This clonotype was obtained from a man aged 55 to 70 in good health. The chain recombines TRBV4-3 with TRBJ2-7; D is possibly TRBD2 (7 bases). The CDR3 region is CTSSQWEGGPQYF. The CDR3 DNA sequence: TGCACCAGCAGCCAATGGGAGGGGGGGCCTCAGTACTTC.